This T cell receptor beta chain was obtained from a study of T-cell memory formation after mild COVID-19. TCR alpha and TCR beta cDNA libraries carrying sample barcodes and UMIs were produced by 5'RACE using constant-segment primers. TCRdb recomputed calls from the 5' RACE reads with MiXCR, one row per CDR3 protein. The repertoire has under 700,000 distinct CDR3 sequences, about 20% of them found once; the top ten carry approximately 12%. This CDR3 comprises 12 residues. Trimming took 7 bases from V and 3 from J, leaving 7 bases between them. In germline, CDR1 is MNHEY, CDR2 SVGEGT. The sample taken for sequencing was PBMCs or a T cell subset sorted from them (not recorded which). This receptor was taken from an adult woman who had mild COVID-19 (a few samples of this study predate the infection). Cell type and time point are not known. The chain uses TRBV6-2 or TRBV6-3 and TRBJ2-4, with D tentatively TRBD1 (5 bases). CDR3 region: CASTDSKNIQYF. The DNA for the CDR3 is TGTGCCAGCACCGACAGCAAAAACATTCAGTACTTC.